This T cell receptor (beta chain) was retrieved from a study of shared clonotypes between healthy human individuals. In unsorted samples, genomic DNA was obtained using approximately 100 million PBMCs. Unsorted PBMC replicate PCRs drew on around 280 ng DNA, representing 30,000 to 35,000 T cell genomes. The method was immunoSEQ multiplex PCR; TCRdb's version includes in-frame clones alone and lacks a portion of them. The data contain around 500,000 clones, more than 65% of them singletons. Trimming stripped 5 bases from V and 8 bases from J, with 12 bases between. The length of the CDR3 is 12 residues. Germline CDR1 MDHEN, CDR2 SYDVKM.

Sequencing was carried out using PBMCs. The source of this sequence is a woman in her thirties or forties in good health. Some clones in this sample may be carry-over from other donors' samples. The chain couples TRBV28 to TRBJ1-1; possibly TRBD1 for D (5 bases). CDR3 DNA: TGTGCCAGCAGTCCTTCTTCAGGGGAAGCTTTCTTT. Translating gives CASSPSSGEAFF.